Below, 31 T cell receptor beta chains from the same sample are listed, as sequenced in a study of shared clonotypes between healthy human individuals. Method: immunoSEQ multiplex PCR; TCRdb's copy keeps in-frame clones and lacks some. The sample shows some 980,000 clones, approximately 80% of them seen only once. The sample was memory CD4+ T cells sorted from blood. Subset here: CD45RA-negative fraction. The receptors here all came from a man between 18 and 35 years old in good health.

The J gene is TRBJ2-3, the V gene TRBV7-2, with 8 positions matching TRBD2. With V trimmed by 2 bases and J by 0 bases, 4 bases remained unmatched. Per germline, CDR1 SGHTA and CDR2 FQGNSA. The CDR3 consists of 16 residues. The CDR3 is CASSLTSGLSTDTQYF. The CDR3 DNA reads as TGTGCCAGCAGCTTAACTAGCGGCCTAAGCACAGATACGCAGTATTTT.

This clone came up a few times. The chain couples TRBV6-1 to TRBJ1-1, with D tentatively TRBD1 (5 bases). CDR1 is MNHNS and CDR2 is SASEGT in the germline V gene. V lost 9 bases and J 11 bases, leaving 16 bases between the germline ends. This CDR3 comprises 11 residues. The CDR3 spells CASREVGGAFF. CDR3 sequence (DNA): TGTGCCAGTAGGGAGGTTGGGGGGGCTTTCTTT.

The genes are TRBV9 and TRBJ1-3; 8 nucleotides agree with TRBD1. The CDR3 totals 15 residues. Germline CDR1 and CDR2: SGDLS and YYNGEE. The junction had 7 bases not matched to a gene; V was cut back by 4 bases and J by 4 bases. CDR3 nucleotide sequence: TGTGCCAGCAGCCCAAGACAGGGGCTGGGAAACACCATATATTTT. It translates to CASSPRQGLGNTIYF.

A single count supports this clone. The genes are TRBV19 and TRBJ1-6, with D unclear. The length of the CDR3 is 13 residues. Trimming cost V 6 bases and J 3 bases, with 6 bases left between them. Germline V gene sequence: CDR1 LNHDA, CDR2 SQIVND (reference sequence). The CDR3 nucleotides are TGTGCCAGTAGCGAAGACTATAATTCACCCCTCCACTTT. It yields the protein CASSEDYNSPLHF.

The chain carries TRBV15 and TRBJ2-6, with 7 bases that match TRBD1. Germline V lookup: CDR1 LNHNV, CDR2 YYDKDF (reference sequence). The trim removed 6 bases at V and 0 bases at J, leaving 14 bases unmatched. The CDR3 sequence is 19 residues long. CDR3 protein: CATRETRQGVYSGANVLTF. The DNA of the CDR3 is TGTGCCACCAGGGAGACTCGGCAGGGGGTGTACTCTGGGGCCAACGTCCTGACTTTC. Drawing the rest from reference TRBV15 and TRBJ2-6, the complete variable domain is DAMVIQNPRYQVTQFGKPVTLSCSQTLNHNVMYWYQQKSSQAPKLLFHYYDKDFNNEADTPDNFQSRRPNTSFCFLDIRSPGLGDTAMYLCATRETRQGVYSGANVLTFGAGSRLTVL.

This clone was found a few times. The chain carries TRBV14 and TRBJ1-2; D is unresolved. V lost 4 bases to trimming and J lost 3 bases, with 18 bases between them. Germline V gene data show CDR1 as SGHDN and CDR2 as FVKESK. The CDR3 length is 16 residues. This chain's CDR3 is CASSRGSARGYYGYTF. The CDR3 DNA reads as TGTGCCAGCAGCCGCGGCAGTGCCCGAGGGTACTATGGCTACACCTTC.

The gene calls are TRBV9 and TRBJ2-1, with D perhaps TRBD2 (6 bases). Trimming cost V 0 bases and J 7 bases, with 8 bases left between them. Germline CDR1 SGDLS, CDR2 YYNGEE. This CDR3 region has 13 residues. CDR3 amino acids: CASSVASGNEQFF. Here the CDR3 DNA reads TGTGCCAGCAGCGTAGCAAGCGGGAATGAGCAGTTCTTC.

The chain carries TRBV13 and TRBJ2-5; D is unclear. CDR3 length: 16 amino acids. Trimming cost V 2 bases and J 1 base, with 14 bases left between them. Germline CDR1 PRHDT, CDR2 FYEKMQ (reference sequence). In DNA form, the CDR3 reads TGTGCCAGCAGCTTAAAGTTGCGCTACGCCCAAGAGACCCAGTACTTC. This encodes CASSLKLRYAQETQYF.

The chain is built from TRBV4-1 and TRBJ1-2; D is uncertain. In germline, CDR1 is MGHRA, CDR2 YSYEKL. CDR3 length equals 14 residues. Trimming pared 0 bases from V and 6 bases from J, leaving 11 bases between. This CDR3 reads CASSQDEGRDGYTF. CDR3 nucleotides: TGCGCCAGCAGCCAAGATGAAGGGCGGGATGGCTACACCTTC.

The gene calls are TRBV5-1 and TRBJ1-1; TRBD1 matches at 7 bases. V lost 0 bases and J lost 6; bases outside the gene matches: 11. The CDR3 is made up of 16 amino acids. The V gene's germline CDR1 is SGHRS and CDR2 YFSETQ. CDR3 sequence reads: CASSLATDPGGAEAFF. The CDR3 DNA is TGCGCCAGCAGCTTGGCCACCGACCCAGGGGGGGCTGAAGCTTTCTTT.

In its sample, this clone was seen a few times. J is TRBJ1-4 and V is TRBV6-5; TRBD1 is a possible D gene (6 bases). Germline CDR1 MNHEY, CDR2 SVGAGI. Trimming removed 5 bases at V and 11 bases at J, with 12 bases between. This CDR3 has 12 residues. The CDR3: CASSRQAGKLFF. The CDR3, as DNA: TGTGCCAGCAGTCGACAGGCGGGGAAACTGTTTTTT.

The chain links TRBV10-1 to TRBJ1-2; D unclear. Germline-derived CDR1 and CDR2 are WNHNN and SYGVQD (reference sequence). The CDR3 is 15 residues long. The V and J ends lost 0 bases and 4 bases respectively, with 12 bases between them. DNA of the CDR3: TGCGCCAGCAGTGAGTCCCGGGGAGGTATCTATGGCTACACCTTC. This sequence encodes CASSESRGGIYGYTF.

This chain links TRBV6-4 with TRBJ1-3; 8 positions agree with TRBD1. J was trimmed by 10 bases and V by 7 bases; bases with no gene match: 6. The germline CDR1 and CDR2 sequences are MRHNA and SNTAGT. The CDR3 loop spans 12 amino acids. The DNA of the CDR3 is TGTGCCAGCAAGGACAGGGAGGGGACCATATATTTT. Residues: CASKDREGTIYF.

The count of this clone is one. This chain joins TRBV2 and TRBJ2-5; D ambiguous. Germline V gene lookup returns CDR1 SNHLY and CDR2 FYNNEI. Trimming removed 6 bases at V and 4 bases at J, with 12 bases between. This CDR3 is built from 13 residues. DNA for the CDR3: TGTGCCAGCAGCTCTGGCAGAAGAGAGACCCAGTACTTC. Encoded protein: CASSSGRRETQYF. Filled out from reference TRBV2 and TRBJ2-5, the complete variable domain reads EPEVTQTPSHQVTQMGQEVILRCVPISNHLYFYWYRQILGQKVEFLVSFYNNEISEKSEIFDDQFSVERPDGSNFTLKIRSTKLEDSAMYFCASSSGRRETQYFGPGTRLLVL.

This clone appeared once. This chain connects TRBV5-4 to TRBJ2-7, with TRBD2 identical over 8 bases. This CDR3 spans 15 amino acids. Trimming cost V 0 bases and J 4 bases; bases outside gene matches: 6. Germline loops: CDR1 SGHNT, CDR2 YYREEE (reference sequence). The CDR3 bases are TGTGCCAGCAGCTTGGATTCCAGCGGGAGATACGAGCAGTACTTC. This gives the protein CASSLDSSGRYEQYF.

V gene TRBV6-5 combines with J gene TRBJ1-1; D is possibly TRBD1 (6 bases). Trimming cost V 5 bases and J 3 bases, with 7 bases left between them. The CDR3 is 12 amino acids. Germline V gene lookup returns CDR1 MNHEY and CDR2 SVGAGI. The CDR3: CASSQGYTEAFF. CDR3 bases: TGTGCCAGCAGTCAGGGGTACACTGAAGCTTTCTTT.

The V and J genes are TRBV20-1 and TRBJ1-2; maybe TRBD1 (6 bases). CDR3 size: 11 residues. V was clipped by 8 bases and J by 4 bases, with 11 bases between them. CDR1 is DFQATT and CDR2 is SNEGSKA in the germline V gene (reference sequence). The CDR3 bases are TGCAGTCCAAGGGGGACCTATGGCTACACCTTC. Translation gives CSPRGTYGYTF.

The chain carries TRBV6-1 and TRBJ1-2; D is unresolved. Trimming took off 3 bases at V and 1 base at J, with 6 bases between the two ends. The germline V gene has CDR1 MNHNS and CDR2 SASEGT. The CDR3 sequence is 13 residues long. The CDR3 protein is CASSEDFNYGYTF. The CDR3 DNA is TGTGCCAGCAGTGAGGACTTTAACTATGGCTACACCTTC.

The table lists this clone with a few counts. This sample also contains other DNA sequences that code for the same CDR3. V is TRBV5-1 and J is TRBJ1-4; tentative D call: TRBD1 (5 bases). The CDR3 runs to 15 residues. CDR1 SGHRS and CDR2 YFSETQ come from the germline V gene. The V and J ends lost 0 bases and 4 bases respectively, with 10 bases between them. This CDR3 is CASSLAGGSNEKLFF. CDR3 bases: TGCGCCAGCAGCTTGGCTGGGGGGAGTAATGAAAAACTGTTTTTT.

The rearrangement uses TRBV7-2 and TRBJ2-5, with 7 positions matching TRBD2. Germline V gene data show CDR1 as SGHTA and CDR2 as FQGNSA. J gave up 2 bases and V 0 bases, and 9 bases lay outside the gene matches. The CDR3 contains 17 residues. Here the CDR3 DNA reads TGTGCCAGCAGCTTAGCCAAAAATAGCGGGTGGCAAGAGACCCAGTACTTC. Translating it yields CASSLAKNSGWQETQYF.

The CDR3 loop is CASSLLAAALYGYTF. In DNA, the CDR3 is TGTGCCAGCAGCTTGTTGGCCGCTGCCCTCTATGGCTACACCTTC. The chain has TRBV7-8 and TRBJ1-2; D uncertain. The CDR3 contains 15 residues. Trimming left V 3 bases short and J 4 bases short, with 15 bases between. Germline V CDR1 and CDR2: SGHVS, FQNEAQ.

The CDR3 DNA reads TGTGCCAGCAGTAACAGGGGGATCACTGAAGCTTTCTTT. This translates into CASSNRGITEAFF. The V call is TRBV6-6, the J call TRBJ1-1, with 8 nucleotides matching TRBD1. Unmatched junction bases numbered 3, after V lost 5 bases and J lost 4 bases. The CDR3 is made up of 13 amino acids. Germline V lookup: CDR1 MNHNY, CDR2 SVGAGI (reference sequence).

This sequence joins TRBV27 and TRBJ1-5, with 9 bases lining up with TRBD1. Per the germline V gene, CDR1 is MNHEY and CDR2 is SMNVEV (reference sequence). The CDR3 sequence is 16 residues long. V shed 5 bases, J shed 4 bases, and the junction held 9 bases outside the gene matches. The CDR3 reads CASSPGTGLTNQPQHF. The CDR3 DNA reads as TGTGCCAGCAGTCCCGGGACAGGGCTTACAAATCAGCCCCAGCATTTT.

As regards this clone: Other nucleotide sequences in the sample specify the same CDR3. The chain is built from TRBV30 and TRBJ1-4; D remains ambiguous. Trimming removed 4 bases at V and 4 bases at J, with 10 bases between. The CDR3 contains 13 residues. The V gene's germline CDR1 is GTSNPN and CDR2 SVGIG (reference sequence). The CDR3 DNA reads TGTGCCTGGAAGAGCGGATTTAATGAAAAACTGTTTTTT. Translating it yields CAWKSGFNEKLFF. The full variable domain, with the rest looked up from reference TRBV30 and TRBJ1-4, is SQTIHQWPATLVQPVGSPLSLECTVEGTSNPNLYWYRQAAGRGLQLLFYSVGIGQISSEVPQNLSASRPQDRQFILSSKKLLLSDSGFYLCAWKSGFNEKLFFGSGTQLSVL.

V and J are TRBV12-5 and TRBJ2-1; 7 bases agree with TRBD2. The CDR3 has 14 amino acids. Germline V gene data show CDR1 as LGHNT and CDR2 as FRNRAP. Trimming removed 8 bases from V and 9 bases from J; junction bases left unmatched: 13. The CDR3 DNA is TGTGCTAGTTCCAGCGGGAATGGGGTTGCTGAGCAGTTCTTC. Translation: CASSSGNGVAEQFF.

V usage is TRBV28 and J usage is TRBJ1-4; tentatively, D is TRBD1 (5 bases). V lost 7 bases, J lost 7 bases, and 22 bases lay in between. Germline assignment: CDR1 MDHEN and CDR2 SYDVKM. The CDR3 contains 16 residues. The CDR3 DNA reads TGTGCCAGCACCGGGGGGGGGTCAGGCTTAGTTGAAAAACTGTTTTTT. Residues: CASTGGGSGLVEKLFF. The entire variable domain, with the rest obtained from reference TRBV28 and TRBJ1-4, is as follows: DVKVTQSSRYLVKRTGEKVFLECVQDMDHENMFWYRQDPGLGLRLIYFSYDVKMKEKGDIPEGYSVSREKKERFSLILESASTNQTSMYLCASTGGGSGLVEKLFFGSGTQLSVL.

This clone was counted once. The chain couples TRBV7-8 to TRBJ2-7; no clear D. Germline CDR1 reads SGHVS; CDR2 reads FQNEAQ. The CDR3 has 14 amino acids. Trimming cost V 1 base and J 0 bases, with 7 bases left between them. The CDR3 DNA reads as TGTGCCAGCAGCTTAGACAGCCTCTCCTACGAGCAGTACTTC. It is translated as CASSLDSLSYEQYF.

The chain recombines TRBV7-9 with TRBJ2-5; the match to TRBD2 covers 12 bases. V lost 2 bases and J lost 2; bases outside the gene matches: 9. The V gene's germline CDR1 is SEHNR and CDR2 FQNEAQ (reference sequence). The CDR3 has 18 residues. The CDR3 sequence is CASSLYLGLAGIQETQYF. DNA for the CDR3: TGTGCCAGCAGCTTATATTTAGGACTAGCGGGGATTCAAGAGACCCAGTACTTC.

The chain has TRBV19 and TRBJ1-3; D perhaps matches TRBD1 (5 bases). This CDR3 has 15 residues. Trimming took off 6 bases at V and 1 base at J, with 13 bases between the two ends. Germline V gene data show CDR1 as LNHDA and CDR2 as SQIVND (reference sequence). The CDR3 sequence: CASSTRDLSGNTIYF. Here the CDR3 DNA reads TGTGCCAGTAGCACCAGGGACCTTTCTGGAAACACCATATATTTT.

This clone was observed a handful of times. V gene TRBV28 combines with J gene TRBJ1-5; TRBD1 is a possible D gene (5 bases). Germline V gives CDR1 MDHEN, CDR2 SYDVKM. The CDR3 runs to 15 residues. Deletions cut 8 bases from V and 5 bases from J, with 19 bases between. CDR3 sequence reads: CASLPAGQGYQPQHF. The CDR3 DNA is TGTGCCAGCCTGCCAGCCGGGCAGGGCTATCAGCCCCAGCATTTT.

The chain recombines TRBV27 with TRBJ1-1; 7 bases are shared with TRBD1. Germline CDR1 MNHEY, CDR2 SMNVEV (reference sequence). J gave up 6 bases and V 1 base, and 8 bases lay outside the gene matches. The CDR3 contains 15 residues. For the CDR3, the DNA is TGTGCCAGCAGTTTATTAGGGGGCCCGTCACCTGAAGCTTTCTTT. As protein: CASSLLGGPSPEAFF.